The sequence of this T cell receptor beta chain was determined in a study of blood T cell repertoires in COVID-19. On the study more broadly: From T cells, B-cell-depleted T cells, or PBMCs came the material, which was cDNA or gDNA.

The repertoire was sequenced with immunoSEQ multiplex PCR; TCRdb's copy has only in-frame clones and lacks some. The sample records a few hundred thousand clones, 75% to 90% being singletons. This CDR3 contains 15 residues. CDR1 is MNHEY, CDR2 SVGAGI, per germline. Trimming stripped 2 bases from V and 0 bases from J, with 11 bases between. The chain has TRBV6-5 and TRBJ2-7; a weak D match, TRBD1 (5 bases). Material for sequencing was peripheral blood. This clonotype was obtained from a man in his sixties who had recovered from COVID-19. CDR3 nucleotides: TGTGCCAGCAGTTACAAGGTTGACAGCTCCTACGAGCAGTACTTC. Its translation: CASSYKVDSSYEQYF.